The sample holds many counts of the clone carrying this T cell receptor beta chain. Its matching antigen is unknown. This entry belongs to a study of T cells in Graves' hyperthyroidism and ophthalmopathy. Overall study findings and caveats: Blood also held most thyroid clonotypes expanded beyond 0.001. Ophthalmopathy prediction by the model preceded onset by a median roughly 6.3 months.

RNA transcripts served as the template for amplifying TCR beta CDR3 regions. A set of HTBI primers served as the primers for a first-round RT-PCR of the TCR CDR3. One entry per CDR3 protein results from TCRdb running MiXCR on the multiplex PCR reads. The sample lists 350,000 to 450,000 distinct CDR3 sequences, about 18% occurring once. Germline CDR1 SGHAT, CDR2 FQNNGV. Deletions cut 2 bases from V and 3 bases from J, with 11 bases between. This CDR3 region has 15 residues. The sample was blood. This sequence was found in a woman aged 30 to 39 with Graves' hyperthyroidism that later progressed to Graves' ophthalmopathy. V usage is TRBV11-2 and J usage is TRBJ1-3; TRBD1 might be the D (6 bases). Written as DNA, the CDR3 is TGTGCCAGCAGCTTAATACAGGGCGGTGGAAACACCATATATTTT. This codes for CASSLIQGGGNTIYF.